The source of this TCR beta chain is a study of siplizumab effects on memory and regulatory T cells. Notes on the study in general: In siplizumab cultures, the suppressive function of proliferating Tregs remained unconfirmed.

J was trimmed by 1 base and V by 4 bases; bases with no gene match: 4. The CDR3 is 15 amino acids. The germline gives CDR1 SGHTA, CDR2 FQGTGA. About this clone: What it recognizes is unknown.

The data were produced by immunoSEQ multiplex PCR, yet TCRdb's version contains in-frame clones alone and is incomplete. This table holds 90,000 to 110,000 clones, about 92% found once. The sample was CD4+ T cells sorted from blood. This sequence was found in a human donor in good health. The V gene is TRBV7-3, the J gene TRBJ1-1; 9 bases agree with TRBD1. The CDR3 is CASSSGQGKNTEAFF. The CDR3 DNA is TGTGCCAGCAGCTCCGGACAGGGGAAGAACACTGAAGCTTTCTTT.